These 22 T cell receptor beta chains came from one sample sequenced in a study of T cells in women clearing cervical HPV infection. Here immunoSEQ multiplex PCR was the method, and the copy in TCRdb shows in-frame clones only, minus some. The sample table includes 20,000 to 25,000 clones. What was sequenced was blood buffy coat. These receptor sequences come from a woman aged 18-69 years with a cervical HPV16 infection that either progressed to CIN3+ or cleared (not recorded which).

CDR3 sequence: CSASWVQGPYEQYF. CDR3 DNA, as far as it was read: TGCAGTGCTAGCTGGGTACAGGGACCCTACGAG. V and J are TRBV20-1 and TRBJ2-7; tentatively, D is TRBD1 (6 bases). The CDR3 is cut off 3 residues early in the read; its end comes from the germline J gene. This CDR3 contains 14 residues. Per germline, CDR1 DFQATT and CDR2 SNEGSKA (reference sequence). V shed 3 bases and J shed 2 bases, with 14 bases lying between them.

On this clone: The read terminates 3 residues before the CDR3 end, so the remaining end is supplied by the germline J gene. The chain combines TRBV18 with TRBJ1-1; 7 positions match TRBD1. Germline values: CDR1 KGHSH, CDR2 LQKENI. V shed 5 bases and J 3 bases; nucleotides not matched to a gene: 12. The CDR3 is 16 amino acids. CDR3 protein: CASSDPGQKIHTEAFF. The sequenced part of the CDR3 DNA is TGTGCCAGCTCAGATCCGGGACAGAAGATTCACACTGAA.

Of note for this clone: The read ends 3 residues shy of where the CDR3 ends; the end is completed using the germline J gene. This sequence joins TRBV7-6 and TRBJ1-1; D gene ambiguous. The V gene's germline CDR1 is SGHVS and CDR2 FNYEAQ. V lost 1 base and J 5 bases, leaving 11 bases between the germline ends. This CDR3 is built from 14 residues. The CDR3 bases that were read are TGTGCCAGCAGCTTAGAGCCAGGAGGGACTGAA. Its translation is CASSLEPGGTE. The CDR3 in its entirety is CASSLEPGGTEAFF.

A note on this clone: The read terminates 3 residues before the CDR3 end, so the remaining end is supplied by the germline J gene. This chain links TRBV20-1 with TRBJ1-4; 7 positions agree with TRBD1. The CDR3 extends over 18 amino acids. V shed 1 base and J 4 bases; nucleotides not matched to a gene: 15. CDR1 is DFQATT, CDR2 SNEGSKA, per germline (reference sequence). The CDR3 bases that were read are TGCAGTGCTAGAGTCACGGGACAGAGTAACGGGATTAATGAAAAA. Translating gives CSARVTGQSNGINEK. The entire CDR3 protein reads CSARVTGQSNGINEKLFF.

Comments on this clone: The CDR3 end is not reached by the read, which stops 3 residues before it; the germline J gene fills it in. The chain is built from TRBV2 and TRBJ1-2; 9 bases agree with TRBD1. The CDR3 has 15 amino acids. CDR1 is SNHLY and CDR2 is FYNNEI in the germline V gene. The junction had 6 bases not matched to a gene; V was cut back by 6 bases and J by 1 base. CDR3 amino acids: CASSPRTGDNYGYTF. Partial CDR3 DNA: TGTGCCAGCAGCCCCCGGACAGGGGATAACTATGGC.

As concerns this clone: The missing CDR3 end, 3 residues past where the read stops, is filled in from the germline J gene. The rearrangement links TRBV7-9 to TRBJ2-7; a weak D match, TRBD1 (5 bases). From germline, CDR1 is SEHNR and CDR2 FQNEAQ (reference sequence). The CDR3 is made up of 12 amino acids. V lost 6 bases, J lost 1 base, and 7 bases lay in between. Partial CDR3 DNA: TGTGCCAGCAGTCCAGGGTCCTACGAG. This gives the protein CASSPGSYE. The full CDR3 is CASSPGSYEQYF.

In regard to this clone: The read finishes 3 residues shy of the CDR3 end, and the germline J gene is used to complete it. V and J are TRBV20-1 and TRBJ2-1; a possible D gene is TRBD2 (6 bases). This CDR3 contains 15 residues. Germline assignment: CDR1 DFQATT and CDR2 SNEGSKA (reference sequence). Trimming left V 4 bases short and J 0 bases short, with 13 bases between. The CDR3 region is CSATDGGSSYNEQFF. The part of the CDR3 DNA that was read is TGCAGTGCTACAGACGGGGGAAGCTCCTACAATGAG.

With respect to this clone: The observed sequence ends 3 residues before the CDR3 terminus, with the missing tail filled in from the germline J gene. The rearrangement uses TRBV7-3 and TRBJ2-1, with 16 bases identical to TRBD2. The J segment lost 9 bases and the V segment lost 3 bases, leaving 5 bases of the junction unmatched. The CDR3 spans 16 residues. Germline V lookup: CDR1 SGHTA, CDR2 FQGTGA. The DNA read from the CDR3 is TGTGCCAGCAGCTTGGGACTAGCGGGAGGGCCGGGTGAG. Translating gives CASSLGLAGGPGE. The whole CDR3 protein is CASSLGLAGGPGEQFF.

About this clone: Coverage ceases 3 residues before the CDR3 finishes, and the germline J gene fills in the end. This chain uses TRBV7-3 with TRBJ2-1; 9 nucleotides align to TRBD2. Trimming cost V 5 bases and J 2 bases; bases outside gene matches: 4. The germline V gene encodes CDR1 SGHTA and CDR2 FQGTGA. This CDR3 is built from 15 residues. CDR3: CASSLTSGTYNEQFF. The part of the CDR3 DNA that was read is TGTGCCAGCAGCCTGACTAGCGGTACCTACAATGAG.

Worth noting for this clone: The read ends 3 residues before the CDR3 terminus; that terminus is restored from the germline J gene. The chain uses TRBV5-1 and TRBJ2-7; TRBD2 matches at 8 bases. This CDR3 comprises 15 residues. The J segment lost 0 bases and the V segment lost 4 bases, leaving 6 bases of the junction unmatched. Germline V gene data show CDR1 as SGHRS and CDR2 as YFSETQ. Incomplete CDR3 DNA: TGCGCCAGCAGCGGTTTAGCGGGAAGCTCCTACGAG. It specifies CASSGLAGSSYE. The full CDR3 protein is CASSGLAGSSYEQYF. Looking up the rest from reference TRBV5-1 and TRBJ2-7 gives the full variable domain: KAGVTQTPRYLIKTRGQQVTLSCSPISGHRSVSWYQQTPGQGLQFLFEYFSETQRNKGNFPGRFSGRQFSNSRSEMNVSTLELGDSALYLCASSGLAGSSYEQYFGPGTRLTVT.

On this clone itself: Read data end 3 residues before the CDR3 end; the end is taken from the germline J gene. The V gene is TRBV20-1, the J gene TRBJ1-2; a possible D gene is TRBD1 (5 bases). Per germline, CDR1 DFQATT and CDR2 SNEGSKA (reference sequence). Trimming pared 2 bases from V and 6 bases from J, leaving 10 bases between. This CDR3 contains 12 residues. CDR3 DNA (partial): TGCAGTGCTAGATTGGGGGGAGATGGC. Residues: CSARLGGDG. Given in full, the CDR3 is CSARLGGDGYTF.

CDR3 bases read: TGTGCCAGCAGTGAATCTGGGCGGGACAATGAG. Translation: CASSESGRDNE. The complete CDR3 sequence is CASSESGRDNEQFF. This chain joins TRBV6-1 and TRBJ2-1, with a tentative D call TRBD2 (5 bases). Coverage ceases 3 residues before the CDR3 finishes, and the germline J gene fills in the end. There are 14 residues in the CDR3. Germline values: CDR1 MNHNS, CDR2 SASEGT. Deletions cut 2 bases from V and 5 bases from J, with 10 bases between.

This clone registers medium-sized by frequency. The sequenced fragment ends 3 residues before the CDR3 boundary, so the rest is inferred from the germline J gene. The rearrangement uses TRBV19 and TRBJ2-5; 11 positions agree with TRBD2. This CDR3 has 16 residues. CDR1 LNHDA and CDR2 SQIVND come from the germline V gene (reference sequence). V gave up 3 bases and J gave up 2 bases; unmatched junction bases: 5. The CDR3 bases that were read are TGTGCCAGTAGTATCACCGGGACTAGCGGTCAAGAGACC. It codes for CASSITGTSGQET. The CDR3 in its entirety is CASSITGTSGQETQYF.

Points on this clone: Coverage ceases 3 residues before the CDR3 finishes, and the germline J gene fills in the end. This chain connects TRBV19 to TRBJ2-2, with D possibly matching TRBD1 (6 bases). CDR3 length equals 16 residues. The V gene's germline CDR1 is LNHDA and CDR2 SQIVND (reference sequence). V lost 7 bases and J 4 bases, leaving 19 bases between the germline ends. The CDR3 sequence is CASNPRVGASTGELFF. The CDR3 bases that were read are TGTGCCAGTAACCCGAGGGTGGGGGCGAGCACCGGGGAG. The complete variable domain, with remaining parts taken from reference TRBV19 and TRBJ2-2, reads DGGITQSPKYLFRKEGQNVTLSCEQNLNHDAMYWYRQDPGQGLRLIYYSQIVNDFQKGDIAEGYSVSREKKESFPLTVTSAQKNPTAFYLCASNPRVGASTGELFFGEGSRLTVL.

As for this clone: The read comes to an end 3 residues before the CDR3 does, leaving the germline J gene to fill in the end. This chain links TRBV5-1 with TRBJ1-1; 12 bases agree with TRBD1. The CDR3 runs 17 residues. CDR1 is SGHRS, CDR2 YFSETQ, per germline. V shed 4 bases and J 2 bases; nucleotides not matched to a gene: 9. CDR3 DNA, as far as it was read: TGCGCCAGCAGCGGAACGGGACAGGGGGCTGTAAACACTGAA. This encodes CASSGTGQGAVNTE. In full, the CDR3 reads CASSGTGQGAVNTEAFF.

Concerning this clone itself: The read ends 3 residues before the CDR3 terminus; that terminus is restored from the germline J gene. In the same sample, other DNA sequences code for this CDR3. The chain combines TRBV18 with TRBJ2-7; TRBD1 is a possible D gene (6 bases). V was pared by 3 bases and J by 3 bases, with 15 bases between. The CDR3 is 15 residues long. Germline CDR1 is KGHSH and CDR2 is LQKENI. Partial CDR3 DNA: TGTGCCAGCTCACCCGCCGGGACAAGCGACTACGAG. Its translation is CASSPAGTSDYE. The entire CDR3 reads CASSPAGTSDYEQYF.

About this clone: The read halts 3 residues ahead of the CDR3 end, with the missing end drawn from the germline J gene. The chain employs TRBV29-1 and TRBJ2-7, with 8 bases aligning to TRBD1. Germline V gene lookup returns CDR1 SQVTM and CDR2 ANQGSEA. CDR3 length: 13 amino acids. Germline trimming cut 7 bases from V and 1 base from J; bases unmatched to any gene: 6. This CDR3 is CSARTGMSYEQYF. CDR3 DNA, as far as it was read: TGCAGCGCTCGGACAGGGATGTCCTACGAG.

Turning to this clone: Sequencing ends 3 residues short of the CDR3 end; the germline J gene provides the rest. This rearrangement joins TRBV7-8 to TRBJ2-3; TRBD2 aligns across 13 bases. The length of the CDR3 is 16 residues. V was clipped by 6 bases and J by 3 bases; unmatched bases: 6. Germline V gene sequence: CDR1 SGHVS, CDR2 FQNEAQ. The chain's CDR3 is CASSWTSGRGTDTQYF. CDR3 bases read: TGTGCCAGCAGTTGGACTAGCGGGAGAGGGACAGATACG.

On this clone itself: The DNA ends 3 residues before the CDR3 does, and the rest of the CDR3 is filled in from the germline J gene. The chain employs TRBV19 and TRBJ2-7; D possibly corresponds to TRBD2 (5 bases). This CDR3 has 15 residues. Trimming stripped 8 bases from V and 0 bases from J, with 17 bases between. The germline V gene encodes CDR1 LNHDA and CDR2 SQIVND (reference sequence). This CDR3 is CASRLRPGSSYEQYF. The DNA read from the CDR3 is TGTGCCAGTCGACTCCGCCCGGGGAGCTCCTACGAG.

As concerns this clone: The read ends 3 residues before the CDR3 terminus; that terminus is restored from the germline J gene. This chain connects TRBV20-1 to TRBJ2-2, with 9 bases matching TRBD1. Germline assignment: CDR1 DFQATT and CDR2 SNEGSKA (reference sequence). The CDR3 loop spans 15 amino acids. The ends lost 3 bases at V and 5 bases at J; junction bases unmatched: 7. The CDR3 is CSARAGQGGTGELFF. CDR3 DNA (partial): TGCAGTGCTAGGGCGGGACAGGGCGGGACCGGGGAG.

With respect to this clone: The read ends 3 residues before the CDR3 terminus; that terminus is restored from the germline J gene. V usage is TRBV30 and J usage is TRBJ1-3; TRBD1 is a possible D gene (6 bases). The CDR3 contains 13 residues. Germline CDR1 and CDR2: GTSNPN and SVGIG (reference sequence). Trimming shortened V by 3 bases and J by 9 bases, and 15 bases separated the two germline ends. Incomplete CDR3 DNA: TGTGCCTGGAGGCAGGGACGAGGGGGCACC. Residues: CAWRQGRGGT. The whole CDR3 region reads CAWRQGRGGTIYF.

CDR3 in amino acids: CASSLGQGRNYEQYF. Partial CDR3 DNA: TGTGCCAGCAGTCTGGGACAGGGGAGAAACTACGAG. The chain recombines TRBV7-9 with TRBJ2-7; TRBD1 agrees at 10 bases. The CDR3 end is not reached by the read, which stops 3 residues before it; the germline J gene fills it in. Per the germline V gene, CDR1 is SEHNR and CDR2 is FQNEAQ (reference sequence). With 6 bases clipped from V and 3 bases from J, the junction kept 8 bases outside the gene matches. The CDR3 extends over 15 amino acids.